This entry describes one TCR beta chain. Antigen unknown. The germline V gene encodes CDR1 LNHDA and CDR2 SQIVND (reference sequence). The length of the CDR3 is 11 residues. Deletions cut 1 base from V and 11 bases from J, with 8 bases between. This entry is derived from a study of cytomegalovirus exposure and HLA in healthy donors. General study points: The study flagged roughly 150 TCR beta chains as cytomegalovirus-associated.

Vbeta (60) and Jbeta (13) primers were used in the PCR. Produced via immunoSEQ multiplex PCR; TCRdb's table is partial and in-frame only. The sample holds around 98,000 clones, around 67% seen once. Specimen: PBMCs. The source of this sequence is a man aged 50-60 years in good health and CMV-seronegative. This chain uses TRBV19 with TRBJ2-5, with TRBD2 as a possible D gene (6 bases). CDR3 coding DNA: TGTGCCAGTAGTATAGCGGGGGAGCAGTACTTC. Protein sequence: CASSIAGEQYF. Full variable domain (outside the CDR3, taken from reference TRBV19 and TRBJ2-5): DGGITQSPKYLFRKEGQNVTLSCEQNLNHDAMYWYRQDPGQGLRLIYYSQIVNDFQKGDIAEGYSVSREKKESFPLTVTSAQKNPTAFYLCASSIAGEQYFGPGTRLLVL.